The 5 T cell receptor beta chains presented below share a single source sample, sequenced in a study of metastatic and nonmetastatic thyroid tumors. TCRdb re-called the PCR reads with MiXCR. The sample shows some 30,000 clones, 25% to 35% of them seen only once. Every patient underwent thyroid surgery untreated. Sequencing used blood. These receptors came from a female donor with papillary thyroid cancer or a benign thyroid nodule (not recorded which). Some clones in this sample may be carry-over from other donors' samples.

Only a few counts were recorded for this clone. One end of the junction is discordant with germline, which a read error may explain. The chain employs TRBV28 and TRBJ2-6, with D perhaps TRBD1 (5 bases). Germline assignment: CDR1 MDHEN and CDR2 SYDVKM. The CDR3 contains 17 residues. In DNA, the CDR3 is TGTGCCAGCAGTTTTAGAAGGGATGCTTCTGGGGCCAACGTACTGACTTTC. Its translation is CASSFRRDASGANVLTF.

J is TRBJ1-2 and V is TRBV30; D unclear. The V gene lost 2 bases and the J gene lost 2 bases, with 18 bases spanning the gap. The CDR3 is made up of 16 amino acids. CDR1 is GTSNPN and CDR2 is SVGIG in the germline V gene (reference sequence). CDR3 coding DNA: TGTGCCTGGAGTTCCCCAATTTTGTCATCAAACTATGGCTACACCTTC. Encoded protein: CAWSSPILSSNYGYTF.

By sample fraction, this clone is medium-sized. CDR3: CATWGTENTEAFF. The DNA of the CDR3 is TGTGCCACTTGGGGGACAGAGAACACTGAAGCTTTCTTT. This rearrangement joins TRBV6-1 to TRBJ1-1; 7 bases agree with TRBD1. CDR3 length: 13 residues. Germline CDR1 reads MNHNS; CDR2 reads SASEGT. The J segment lost 1 base and the V segment lost 10 bases, leaving 6 bases of the junction unmatched.

Comments on this clone: Given the absence of the conserved phenylalanine or tryptophan at the CDR3 end, a read error is likely. The chain joins TRBV12-3 or TRBV12-4 to TRBJ1-1; no clear D. V shed 5 bases and J shed 0 bases, with 7 bases lying between them. The CDR3 is made up of 13 amino acids. This CDR3 is CASSRTLNTEAFV. CDR3 DNA sequence: TGTGCCAGCAGTCGCACACTGAACACTGAAGCTTTCGTT.

Worth noting for this clone: The CDR3 ends on some other residue instead of the conserved phenylalanine or tryptophan, so this is likely a read error. The genes are TRBV7-8 and TRBJ1-2; D is undetermined. The CDR3 has 13 amino acids. CDR1 and CDR2 from the germline V gene are SGHVS and FQNEAQ. Trimming took 3 bases from V and 5 from J, leaving 10 bases between them. CDR3 region: CASSFGQIYGYTI. The CDR3 nucleotides read TGTGCCAGCAGCTTCGGGCAGATATATGGCTACACCATC.